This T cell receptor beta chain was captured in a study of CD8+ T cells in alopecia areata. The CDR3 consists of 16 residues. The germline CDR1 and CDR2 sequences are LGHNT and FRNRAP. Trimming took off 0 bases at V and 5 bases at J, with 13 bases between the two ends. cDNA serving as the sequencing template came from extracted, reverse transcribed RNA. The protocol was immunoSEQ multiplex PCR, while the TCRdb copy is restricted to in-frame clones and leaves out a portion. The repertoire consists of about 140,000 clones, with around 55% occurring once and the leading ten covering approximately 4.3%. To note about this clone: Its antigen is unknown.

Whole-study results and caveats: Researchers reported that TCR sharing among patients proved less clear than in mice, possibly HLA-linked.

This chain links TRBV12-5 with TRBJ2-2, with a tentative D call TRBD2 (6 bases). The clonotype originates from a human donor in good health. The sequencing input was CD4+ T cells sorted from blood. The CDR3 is CASGLVLAEGTGELFF. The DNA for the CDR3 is TGTGCTAGTGGTTTGGTCCTGGCGGAGGGTACCGGGGAGCTGTTTTTT.